The T cell receptor (beta chain) described here comes from a study of Tregs in tolerant kidney transplant recipients. CD4+CD25+CD127- Tregs, CD4+CD25- non-Tregs, CD4 and CD8 cells were sorted. Generated by immunoSEQ multiplex PCR, the TCRdb table keeps only in-frame clones and is missing some. This listing includes about 52,000 clones. To note about this clone: The CDR3 goes on 3 residues after the read ends, and that part is filled in from the germline J gene.

Germline trimming cut 6 bases from V and 3 bases from J; bases unmatched to any gene: 2. This CDR3 comprises 12 residues. Germline V gene lookup returns CDR1 DFQATT and CDR2 SNEGSKA (reference sequence). The sequence was collected from a human donor who received a combined kidney and bone marrow transplant. Here the sequenced sample was CD4+ T cells from blood, taken before the transplant. This chain connects TRBV20-1 to TRBJ2-5, with 9 bases that match TRBD1. The CDR3 protein is CSAGTGKETQYF. The CDR3 bases that were read are TGCAGTGCAGGGACAGGGAAAGAGACC.